The clone carrying this TCR beta chain has a count of ten or more. The antigen is undetermined. Graves' hyperthyroidism was deemed stable given no ophthalmopathy progression within 18 months. Each diagnosis was grounded in clinical symptoms, serum thyroxine and TRAb, thyroid ultrasound, and orbital computed tomography. TCR beta CDR3 regions were amplified from RNA. First-round RT-PCR of the TCR CDR3 relied on the HTBI primer set. Using its own MiXCR run on the multiplex PCR reads, TCRdb lists one record per CDR3 protein. This sample carries about 400,000 distinct CDR3 sequences, more than 20% of them seen once, and the ten largest clones take roughly 80%. The data are from a study of T cells in Graves' hyperthyroidism and ophthalmopathy. Points from the study as a whole: The blood repertoire included most of the expanded thyroid clonotypes above 0.001. The model identified upcoming ophthalmopathy a median approximately six months ahead of onset.

V lost 6 bases, J lost 6 bases, and 9 bases lay in between. CDR3 length: 11 residues. Germline V CDR1 and CDR2: SGHAT, FQNNGV. The clonotype was recovered from a man between 50 and 59 years old with Graves' hyperthyroidism. The chain combines TRBV11-2 with TRBJ2-7; no reliable D call. Sequenced sample: blood. The CDR3 region is CASRIGLEQYF. The CDR3 DNA reads TGTGCCAGCAGGATCGGGCTCGAGCAGTACTTC.